The 5 T cell receptor beta chains in this list originate from one sample, sequenced in a study of CD8 T cells in ankylosing spondylitis. Overall study findings and caveats: In ankylosing spondylitis blood, a motif of several highly homologous TCR beta variants appeared characteristic.

TCRdb redid the calling of the 5' RACE reads with MiXCR, one entry per CDR3 protein. Counted here are around 490,000 distinct CDR3 sequences, under 5.5% occurring once; the ten biggest clones make up under 4.5%. Their target antigens are unknown. Sample: blood, either unsorted or a sorted T cell fraction (not recorded which). The source of these receptors is a male donor with ankylosing spondylitis.

There are many counts of this clonotype. The rearrangement links TRBV5-1 to TRBJ2-1; D may correspond to TRBD1 or TRBD2 (6 bases each). V was pared by 4 bases and J by 4 bases, with 21 bases between. CDR1 SGHRS and CDR2 YFSETQ come from the germline V gene. This CDR3 is built from 17 residues. The CDR3 coding sequence is TGCGCCAGCAGCGTACCTCGAGGGGGGAAATTTTACAATGAGCAGTTCTTC. As protein: CASSVPRGGKFYNEQFF.

This clonotype was seen many times. V is TRBV2 and J is TRBJ1-3; a possible D gene is TRBD1 (5 bases). The CDR3 has 14 amino acids. Germline values: CDR1 SNHLY, CDR2 FYNNEI. With 7 bases removed from V and 1 base from J, the gap between germline ends came to 11 bases. The CDR3 reads CASTRRGSGNTIYF. CDR3 nucleotides: TGTGCCAGCACCCGGAGGGGATCTGGAAACACCATATATTTT.

This clonotype was seen many times. V and J are TRBV6-2 or TRBV6-3 and TRBJ2-7; TRBD2 agrees at 7 bases. The germline CDR1 and CDR2 sequences are MNHEY and SVGEGT. The CDR3 totals 16 residues. V shed 0 bases and J 5 bases; nucleotides not matched to a gene: 10. The chain's CDR3 is CASSYSINEGRDEQYF. The DNA for the CDR3 is TGTGCCAGCAGTTACTCGATCAACGAGGGGAGGGACGAGCAGTACTTC.

At least ten counts were recorded for this clonotype. J is TRBJ1-1 and V is TRBV5-1; 8 bases match TRBD1. V lost 4 bases, J lost 5 bases, and 10 bases stayed unmatched. The germline V gene encodes CDR1 SGHRS and CDR2 YFSETQ. The CDR3 is 15 amino acids. CDR3 loop: CASSPVTTGVTEAFF. The CDR3 DNA reads TGCGCCAGCAGCCCAGTTACGACAGGGGTAACTGAAGCTTTCTTT.

This clonotype was picked up many times. The chain carries TRBV9 and TRBJ2-3; D is uncertain. V lost 0 bases, J lost 3 bases, and 2 bases lay in between. CDR3 size: 12 residues. CDR1 is SGDLS, CDR2 YYNGEE, per germline. In nucleotides, the CDR3 is TGTGCCAGCAGCGTAGCGACAGATACGCAGTATTTT. Its protein product is CASSVATDTQYF.